Listed below are T cell receptor beta chains from one sample, sequenced in a study of brain T cells in children with intractable seizures. Profiled with immunoSEQ multiplex PCR; TCRdb holds only in-frame clones, not every one. This table has around 70,000 clones, 90% to 95% appearing once. Sample: peripheral blood, taken at surgery. These receptors were taken from a boy less than two years old with tuberous sclerosis and intractable seizures. Both conserved end residues are trimmed from each CDR3.

j_call v_call cdr3_aa
TRBJ1-4 TRBV7-2 ASSLNRREKLF
TRBJ1-6 TRBV9 ASSVGDYSYNSPLH
TRBJ1-2 TRBV10-3 ATGQGYGYT
TRBJ2-1 TRBV25-1 ATVAGGVDEQF
TRBJ1-1 TRBV12-3/TRBV12-4 ASSLIGTEEAF
TRBJ1-2 TRBV30 AWSVRITNYGYT
TRBJ2-3 TRBV29-1 SVGEGATDTQY
TRBJ1-5 TRBV6-1 ASSEGGWVSDQPQH
TRBJ2-5 TRBV5-8 ASSPPGDQY
TRBJ2-5 TRBV4-1 ASSQRGVQETQY
TRBJ2-7 TRBV2 ASSGTSAGVYEQY
TRBJ1-5 TRBV3-1/TRBV3-2 ASSQGRASEKPQH
TRBJ1-2 TRBV6-6 ASSRAATGPKGYT
TRBJ2-2 TRBV28 ASSLWGRREELF
TRBJ1-1 TRBV25-1 ASSEVGANTEAF
TRBJ2-7 TRBV5-4 ASSTLAGAAPYEQY
TRBJ1-1 TRBV30 SCWVNTEAF
TRBJ2-3 TRBV20-1 SASGDPGGASGYTQY
TRBJ1-2 TRBV3-1/TRBV3-2 ASNLARRVGGYT
TRBJ2-7 TRBV12-3/TRBV12-4 ASSATGGEQY
TRBJ1-3 TRBV7-2 ASSSWGGGNTIY
TRBJ2-1 TRBV5-5 ASSFRLAGYNEQF
TRBJ2-7 TRBV28 ASSHPQERDEQY
TRBJ1-2 TRBV2 ANQGFGTSYGYT
TRBJ1-4 TRBV7-6 ASSPGATGPGGEKLF
TRBJ2-2 TRBV5-6 ASSLDGAGTGELF
TRBJ2-1 TRBV7-9 ASSKSGGQFGEQF
TRBJ2-2 TRBV4-2 ASSQVAIVNTGELF
TRBJ2-3 TRBV19 ASSIRQDTDTQY